This T cell receptor beta chain originates from a study of blood T cell repertoires in COVID-19. Deletions cut 0 bases from V and 8 bases from J, with 13 bases between. The CDR3 spans 15 residues. CDR1 and CDR2 (germline): LGHDT, YNNKEL (reference sequence). The method was immunoSEQ multiplex PCR; TCRdb's version includes in-frame clones alone and lacks a portion of them. Of approximately 75,000 clones listed, roughly 89% were seen once; the top ten hold about 0.5%. The chain couples TRBV3-1 (or the pseudogene TRBV3-2) to TRBJ1-4; tentative D call: TRBD1 (5 bases). Specimen: peripheral blood. This clonotype originated in a man between 60 and 75 years old with acute or convalescent COVID-19. The CDR3 DNA follows: TGTGCCAGCAGCCAAGAGTCAGGGATTATCGAAAAACTGTTTTTT. Translating it yields CASSQESGIIEKLFF.